This T cell receptor beta chain was sequenced during a study of blood T cells in healthy people across ages. Study-wide findings and caveats: Possibly confounding the expanded clonotype changes was the fact that donor CMV status was unknown.

This clonotype was picked up a small number of times. Its antigen is undetermined. Per sample, extraction of total RNA gave at least 5.5 micrograms in every case. Next came a second PCR, run for roughly 7 to 12 cycles, which used a sample-barcoded 5' primer along with a J-beta primer mix. A template-switch adaptor that had 12 random nucleotides put a tag on each cDNA molecule. CDR3-containing paired-end reads numbering at least 2.5 million came from each sample. TCRdb re-derived calls from the 5' RACE reads in MiXCR, one entry per CDR3 protein. The table shows roughly 1,800,000 distinct CDR3 sequences, with roughly 52% occurring only once. The origin of this receptor is a woman aged 40 to 50 in good health. Source material: blood.

The CDR3 spells CSAREDGNSPLHF. CDR3 DNA sequence: TGCAGTGCTAGAGAGGACGGGAATTCACCCCTCCACTTT. This chain links TRBV20-1 with TRBJ1-6, with D unresolved. Germline V gene lookup returns CDR1 DFQATT and CDR2 SNEGSKA (reference sequence). This CDR3 region has 13 residues. Trimming shortened V by 0 bases and J by 7 bases, and 7 bases separated the two germline ends.